This entry lists 3 T cell receptor beta chains sequenced from one sample in a study of memory CD4+ T cells and cytomegalovirus serostatus. This table comes from immunoSEQ multiplex PCR, and its TCRdb copy is limited to in-frame clones, with some not included. The sample lists about 82,000 clones, over 80% seen once, with nearly 0.8% in the top ten. Single viable CD3+CD4+CD8-CD45RO+ cells were sorted as the memory CD4+ T cells. The sequencing sample was made of memory CD4+ T cells from blood. These receptors originate from an adult in good health and CMV-seronegative.

The chain joins TRBV29-1 to TRBJ2-7, with D perhaps matching TRBD2 (5 bases). V lost 4 bases to trimming and J lost 6 bases, with 16 bases between them. This CDR3 region has 13 residues. Per the germline V gene, CDR1 is SQVTM and CDR2 is ANQGSEA. The CDR3: CSVGQSFEGEQYF. In DNA form, the CDR3 reads TGCAGCGTTGGTCAGTCCTTTGAGGGCGAGCAGTACTTC.

The chain couples TRBV28 to TRBJ2-7; the match to TRBD2 covers 13 bases. The CDR3 has 15 amino acids. The V and J ends lost 5 bases and 5 bases, in that order; junction bases with no gene match: 6. CDR1 is MDHEN and CDR2 is SYDVKM in the germline V gene. The CDR3 region has the DNA TGTGCCAGCAGTCGACTAGCGGGGGGTCGCGACGAGCAGTACTTC. This sequence encodes CASSRLAGGRDEQYF. The full variable domain, its missing parts supplied by reference TRBV28 and TRBJ2-7, is DVKVTQSSRYLVKRTGEKVFLECVQDMDHENMFWYRQDPGLGLRLIYFSYDVKMKEKGDIPEGYSVSREKKERFSLILESASTNQTSMYLCASSRLAGGRDEQYFGPGTRLTVT.

The V call is TRBV6-5, the J call TRBJ1-6, with 10 bases aligning to TRBD1. V shed 5 bases, J shed 7 bases, and the junction held 5 bases outside the gene matches. Germline assignment: CDR1 MNHEY and CDR2 SVGAGI. The CDR3 is 15 amino acids. The DNA for the CDR3 is TGTGCCAGCAGTCTAGAGACAGGGGGCAATTCACCCCTCCACTTT. Translating it yields CASSLETGGNSPLHF.